Sequencing of this T cell receptor beta chain was carried out in a study of T cell repertoires in cytomegalovirus infection. The CDR3 has 14 residues. Germline loops: CDR1 KGHDR, CDR2 SFDVKD. Trimming took 4 bases from V and 4 from J; bases not matched to a gene: 6. TCRdb re-called the reads through MiXCR, storing one row per CDR3 protein. The sample carries over 150,000 distinct CDR3 sequences, over 13% recorded once. The sequenced material came from PBMCs. The chain recombines TRBV24-1 with TRBJ2-7; 7 nucleotides line up with TRBD1. The TCR comes from a human donor in good health (CMV status not recorded). Some clones in this sample may be carry-over from other donors' samples. The DNA of the CDR3 is TGTGCCACCAGTGAAGCAGGGGGTCGGTACGAGCAGTACTTC. Residues: CATSEAGGRYEQYF.